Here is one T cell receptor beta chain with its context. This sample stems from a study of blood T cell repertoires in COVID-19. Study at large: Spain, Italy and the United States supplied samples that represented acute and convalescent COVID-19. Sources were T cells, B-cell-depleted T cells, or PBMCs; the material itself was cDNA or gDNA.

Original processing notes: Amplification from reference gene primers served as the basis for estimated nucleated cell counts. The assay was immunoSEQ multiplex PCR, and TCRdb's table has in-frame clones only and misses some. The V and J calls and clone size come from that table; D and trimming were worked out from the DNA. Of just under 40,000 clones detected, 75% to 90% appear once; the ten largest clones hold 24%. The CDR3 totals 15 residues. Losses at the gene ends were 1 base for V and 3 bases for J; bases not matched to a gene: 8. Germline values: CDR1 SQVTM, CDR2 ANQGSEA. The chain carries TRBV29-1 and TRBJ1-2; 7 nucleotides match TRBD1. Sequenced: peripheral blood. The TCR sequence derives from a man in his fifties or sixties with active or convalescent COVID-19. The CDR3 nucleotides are TGCAGCGTTGAAGGTGGTCGGGACAGCCACTATGGCTACACCTTC. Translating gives CSVEGGRDSHYGYTF.